This T cell receptor beta chain was recorded in a study of T cells in Graves' hyperthyroidism and ophthalmopathy. The blood sample was taken at first hyperthyroidism diagnosis, before any ophthalmopathy symptoms. Extraction of PBMCs used 9 to 10 ml of fresh peripheral blood. Germline CDR1 reads SGHVS; CDR2 reads FQNEAQ. Trimming left V 1 base short and J 8 bases short, with 15 bases between. The CDR3 sequence is 15 residues long. RNA transcripts were the template for amplifying TCR beta CDR3 regions. The TCR CDR3 first-round RT-PCR relied on the HTBI primer set. TCRdb re-called the multiplex PCR reads through MiXCR, storing one row per CDR3 protein. This table holds fewer than 400,000 distinct CDR3 sequences, around a sixth found once.

Sample: blood. The clonotype originates from a woman between 18 and 29 years old with Graves' hyperthyroidism that later progressed to Graves' ophthalmopathy. The chain recombines TRBV7-8 with TRBJ2-1; D not certain. The CDR3 is CASSLDSGGRDEQFF. The CDR3 nucleotides are TGTGCCAGCAGCTTAGATAGTGGTGGACGGGATGAGCAGTTCTTC.